A selection of T cell receptor beta chains follows, all from one sample in a study of Tregs in tolerant kidney transplant recipients. Assay: immunoSEQ multiplex PCR; the TCRdb copy retains only in-frame clones and omits some. The sample has some 240,000 clones, 80% to 85% seen once. The source material was CD4+ T cells from blood. The receptors were sampled from a human donor in good health. Each CDR3 is given with its conserved first and last residue. The D gene is left open where the match is weak. Not all rows give a size; the values are once, few, many and, for expanded clones, a class.

-	TRBV7-3	-	TRBJ1-3	CASSLGAGPGNTIYF	TGTGCCAGCAGCTTAGGGGCAGGGCCTGGAAACACCATATATTTT
-	TRBV5-4	TRBD2	TRBJ2-5	CASSEAGLAGGWGETQYF	TGTGCCAGCAGCGAGGCGGGACTAGCGGGAGGGTGGGGAGAGACCCAGTACTTC
-	TRBV19	-	TRBJ1-4	CASSFQTGGNEKLFF	TGTGCCAGTAGTTTCCAGACAGGAGGGAATGAAAAACTGTTTTTT
-	TRBV6-1	TRBD2	TRBJ2-7	CASSEARLAGETYEQYF	TGTGCCAGCAGTGAAGCTCGACTAGCGGGAGAGACCTACGAGCAGTACTTC
few	TRBV27	-	TRBJ1-1	CASSLTQEGRSTEAFF	TGTGCCAGCAGTTTAACCCAAGAAGGGAGGAGCACTGAAGCTTTCTTT
-	TRBV6-5	TRBD1	TRBJ2-7	CASQWTGGDSYEQYF	TGTGCCAGCCAATGGACAGGGGGCGACTCCTACGAGCAGTACTTC
once	TRBV5-1	-	TRBJ2-6	CASDSTGANVLTF	TGCGCCAGCGACAGCACTGGGGCCAACGTCCTGACTTTC
-	TRBV15	-	TRBJ2-3	CATSRHATGDTQYF	TGTGCCACCAGCAGACATGCGACCGGGGATACGCAGTATTTT
-	TRBV29-1	TRBD1	TRBJ2-7	CSAQTGAQQYF	TGCAGCGCACAGACAGGGGCCCAGCAGTACTTC
-	TRBV2	-	TRBJ2-5	CASVMSETQYF	TGTGCCAGCGTCATGTCGGAGACCCAGTACTTC
-	TRBV2	-	TRBJ1-5	CASSAMGMGTRGGQPQHF	TGTGCCAGCAGTGCGATGGGGATGGGGACAAGGGGTGGTCAGCCCCAGCATTTT
-	TRBV27	TRBD1	TRBJ1-3	CASRRTGGYISGNTIYF	TGTGCCAGCAGAAGGACAGGGGGCTACATCTCTGGAAACACCATATATTTT
-	TRBV5-1	-	TRBJ1-2	CASSLEDQRDGYTF	TGCGCCAGCAGCTTGGAGGACCAGCGGGATGGCTACACCTTC
-	TRBV4-1	TRBD2	TRBJ2-1	CASSQPGTKNEQFF	TGCGCCAGCAGCCAACCCGGGACTAAAAATGAGCAGTTCTTC
-	TRBV18	TRBD2	TRBJ2-1	CASSPSGLAGSNEQFF	TGTGCCAGCTCACCATCGGGACTAGCGGGGTCCAATGAGCAGTTCTTC
-	TRBV7-3	-	TRBJ2-1	CASGASHNEQFF	TGTGCCAGCGGGGCGTCTCACAATGAGCAGTTCTTC
-	TRBV2	TRBD1	TRBJ1-3	CASDRGLGNTIYF	TGTGCCAGCGACAGGGGGCTTGGAAACACCATATATTTT
-	TRBV11-2	-	TRBJ1-5	CASSSTGQGNQPQHF	TGTGCCAGCAGCTCTACCGGGCAGGGCAATCAGCCCCAGCATTTT
-	TRBV5-1	TRBD1	TRBJ1-1	CASSSTTGDTEAFF	TGCGCCAGCAGCTCGACCACAGGGGACACTGAAGCTTTCTTT